This TCR beta chain was identified in a study of metastatic and nonmetastatic thyroid tumors. About the research overall: Thyroid patients, malignant and benign, had repertoires compared across blood and tumor or nodule tissue. Broader study findings: Versus benign nodules, malignant thyroid tumors reportedly had significantly higher TCR beta diversity, in blood and tumor.

Trimming took off 4 bases at V and 10 bases at J, with 17 bases between the two ends. This CDR3 is built from 14 residues. Germline CDR1 and CDR2: SGHAT and FQNNGV. In the original processing: What underpinned the distant-metastasis classifier for papillary thyroid cancer was the set of CDR3 differences across clinicopathological groups. Using MiXCR, TCRdb reanalyzed the PCR reads. The V and J calls reflect TCRdb's pipeline rather than the authors' work. The table lists about 40,000 clones, around 10% of them singletons. As to this clone: The target antigen is unknown.

Patients underwent thyroid surgery, and none had received any treatment before it. V and J are TRBV11-2 and TRBJ2-1; maybe TRBD1 (6 bases). What was sequenced was blood. The sequence was obtained from a female donor with papillary thyroid cancer or a benign thyroid nodule (not recorded which). Some clones in this sample may be carry-over from other donors' samples. The CDR3 loop is CASSSRNRAAEQFF. The DNA for the CDR3 is TGTGCCAGCAGCTCCCGAAACAGGGCTGCAGAGCAGTTCTTC.